This T cell receptor (beta chain) was documented in a study of T cell responses to AZD1222 COVID-19 vaccine. The repertoire was sequenced with immunoSEQ multiplex PCR; TCRdb's copy has only in-frame clones and lacks some. Among about 100,000 clones listed, 88% were seen once. The CDR3 is 16 residues long. V gave up 2 bases and J gave up 0 bases, with 12 bases separating them. Germline CDR1 and CDR2: SGHAT and FQDESV (reference sequence). Comment on this clone: What it binds is not known.

Study-level points and caveats: The reported proportion of spike-specific TCRs targeting unmutated variant regions was nearly half. Spike-wide vaccine-associated CD4 TCRs dominated at 160-218 and 743-854. Increases in Spike-specific TCR breadth and depth were seen after two AZD1222 doses.

This specimen was peripheral blood, taken on day 0 of AZD1222 vaccination. V and J are TRBV11-1 and TRBJ2-3, with D possibly TRBD1 on 6 matching bases. The receptor was isolated from an adult in good health. In DNA, the CDR3 is TGTGCCAGCAGCTTATCGGACAGAGCTAGCACAGATACGCAGTATTTT. Translating it yields CASSLSDRASTDTQYF. Filled out from reference TRBV11-1 and TRBJ2-3, the complete variable domain reads EAEVAQSPRYKITEKSQAVAFWCDPISGHATLYWYRQILGQGPELLVQFQDESVVDDSQLPKDRFSAERLKGVDSTLKIQPAELGDSAMYLCASSLSDRASTDTQYFGPGTRLTVL.